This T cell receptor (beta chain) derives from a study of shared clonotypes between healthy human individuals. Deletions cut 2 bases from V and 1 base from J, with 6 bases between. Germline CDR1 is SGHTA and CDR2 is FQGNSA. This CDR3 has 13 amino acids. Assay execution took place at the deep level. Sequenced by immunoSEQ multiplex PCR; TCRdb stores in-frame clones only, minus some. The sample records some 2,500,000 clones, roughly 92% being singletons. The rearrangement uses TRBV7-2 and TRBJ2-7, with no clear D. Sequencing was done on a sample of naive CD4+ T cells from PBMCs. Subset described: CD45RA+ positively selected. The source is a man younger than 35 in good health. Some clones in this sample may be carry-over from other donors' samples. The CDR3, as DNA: TGTGCCAGCAGCTTATGGGTTTCCTACGAGCAGTACTTC. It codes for CASSLWVSYEQYF. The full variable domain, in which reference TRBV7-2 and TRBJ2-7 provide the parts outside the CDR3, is GAGVSQSPSNKVTEKGKDVELRCDPISGHTALYWYRQSLGQGLEFLIYFQGNSAPDKSGLPSDRFSAERTGGSVSTLTIQRTQQEDSAVYLCASSLWVSYEQYFGPGTRLTVT.